Sequencing of this T cell receptor (beta chain) was carried out in a study of T cells in Graves' hyperthyroidism and ophthalmopathy. Study overall: Upon initial diagnosis and before any treatment, peripheral blood was collected.

From germline, CDR1 is LGHNT and CDR2 FRNRAP. The CDR3 sequence is 15 residues long. Using RNA transcripts as the source, TCR beta CDR3 regions were amplified. First-round RT-PCR with HTBI primers amplified the TCR CDR3 region. From the multiplex PCR reads, TCRdb called clonotypes with MiXCR, one entry per CDR3 protein. The sample gives around 500,000 distinct CDR3 sequences, approximately 14% of which show up once; around 17% is in the top ten. This clonotype has more than one count but fewer than ten. The antigen remains unidentified. One junction end does not reproduce the germline sequence, and a read error may be involved. It was considered stable Graves' hyperthyroidism when ophthalmopathy did not progress within 18 months. Whole-study results and caveats: Stable hyperthyroidism and ophthalmopathy were separated using 13 V-J signatures. Blood held most thyroid clonotypes expanded above 0.001 frequency.

The material sequenced was blood. This sequence joins TRBV12-5 and TRBJ1-5; tentatively, D is TRBD1 (6 bases). The clonotype originates from a young woman with Graves' hyperthyroidism. The CDR3 sequence is CASGSQGESNQPPHF. As DNA, the CDR3 is TGTGCTAGTGGTTCACAGGGAGAAAGCAATCAGCCCCCGCATTTT.